Below, 24 T cell receptor beta chains from the same sample are listed, as sequenced in a study of CD8 T cells in ankylosing spondylitis. TCRdb re-called the 5' RACE reads with MiXCR, one entry per CDR3 protein. Of about 130,000 distinct CDR3 sequences detected, approximately 7.4% appear once; the ten largest clones hold 9.5% to 15%. The sample comprised blood, either unsorted or a sorted T cell fraction (not recorded which). Source of these receptors: a female donor with ankylosing spondylitis or in good health (not recorded which).

Turning to this clonotype: A read error may produce the germline difference seen at one junction end. J is TRBJ2-1 and V is TRBV5-1; 8 bases align to TRBD2. This CDR3 contains 15 residues. Germline V gene sequence: CDR1 SGHRS, CDR2 YFSETQ. The CDR3 is CASSLAPGGYDEEFF. CDR3 nucleotide sequence: TGCGCCAGCAGCTTGGCCCCGGGAGGGTACGATGAGGAGTTCTTC.

The V gene is TRBV5-1, the J gene TRBJ1-1, with 9 bases lining up with TRBD1. This CDR3 spans 15 amino acids. V lost 4 bases and J lost 2; bases outside the gene matches: 6. Per germline, CDR1 SGHRS and CDR2 YFSETQ. The CDR3 DNA reads TGCGCCAGCAGCAGGAGGGACAGGGTCAACACTGAAGCTTTCTTT. Translation: CASSRRDRVNTEAFF. The variable domain in full, completed from reference TRBV5-1 and TRBJ1-1, reads KAGVTQTPRYLIKTRGQQVTLSCSPISGHRSVSWYQQTPGQGLQFLFEYFSETQRNKGNFPGRFSGRQFSNSRSEMNVSTLELGDSALYLCASSRRDRVNTEAFFGQGTRLTVV.

This clonotype has ten or more counts. The chain links TRBV13 to TRBJ2-1, with 8 positions matching TRBD1. There are 13 residues in the CDR3. Germline CDR1 and CDR2: PRHDT and FYEKMQ (reference sequence). V was clipped by 3 bases and J by 6 bases; unmatched bases: 1. The CDR3 region has the DNA TGTGCCAGCAGCTTTGGACAGGGCAATGAGCAGTTCTTC. Its protein product is CASSFGQGNEQFF.

This clonotype appeared many times. The J gene is TRBJ1-1, the V gene TRBV12-3 or TRBV12-4; 9 positions match TRBD1. With 7 bases clipped from V and 1 base from J, the junction kept 4 bases outside the gene matches. The CDR3 length is 14 residues. The CDR3 DNA follows: TGTGCCAGCATTCAGGGACAGGGGAACACTGAAGCTTTCTTT. Translating gives CASIQGQGNTEAFF.

This clonotype was observed at least ten times. The rearrangement links TRBV9 to TRBJ2-1; D gene ambiguous. The CDR3 is made up of 13 amino acids. CDR1 is SGDLS, CDR2 YYNGEE, per germline. V shed 2 bases and J shed 0 bases, with 3 bases lying between them. The CDR3: CASSVGSYNEQFF. The CDR3 bases are TGTGCCAGCAGCGTTGGCTCCTACAATGAGCAGTTCTTC.

In regard to this clonotype: A read error is possible here, since a much larger clone lies one base away. The rearrangement joins TRBV7-2 to TRBJ1-5; D not resolved. The CDR3 sequence is 12 residues long. CDR1 is SGHTA, CDR2 FQGNSA, per germline. The CDR3 here is CAGSSNTQPQHF. CDR3 DNA: TGTGCCGGCAGCAGCAATACTCAGCCCCAGCATTTT. The full variable domain, in which reference TRBV7-2 and TRBJ1-5 provide the parts outside the CDR3, is GAGVSQSPSNKVTEKGKDVELRCDPISGHTALYWYRQSLGQGLEFLIYFQGNSAPDKSGLPSDRFSAERTGGSVSTLTIQRTQQEDSAVYLCAGSSNTQPQHFGDGTRLSIL.

This clonotype was seen ten or more times. The rearrangement uses TRBV30 and TRBJ1-1; D is possibly TRBD1 (5 bases). The germline V gene encodes CDR1 GTSNPN and CDR2 SVGIG (reference sequence). This CDR3 spans 16 amino acids. Trimming took off 1 base at V and 0 bases at J, with 15 bases between the two ends. The CDR3 here is CAWSEQGITMNTEAFF. The CDR3 DNA reads as TGTGCCTGGAGTGAGCAGGGAATTACCATGAACACTGAAGCTTTCTTT.

CDR3 DNA sequence: TGTGCCAGCAGTCTCTCGGTGGTTGGCTCAGATACGCAGTATTTT. This sequence encodes CASSLSVVGSDTQYF. The genes are TRBV6-5 and TRBJ2-3; D ambiguous. Trimming left V 5 bases short and J 4 bases short, with 16 bases between. CDR1 is MNHEY, CDR2 SVGAGI, per germline. This CDR3 contains 15 residues.

The V gene is TRBV7-9, the J gene TRBJ2-5; no firm D call. Germline CDR1 and CDR2: SEHNR and FQNEAQ (reference sequence). The CDR3 contains 12 residues. The V and J ends lost 5 bases and 5 bases respectively, with 9 bases between them. The CDR3 coding sequence is TGTGCCAGCAGCATCTTAGGGGAGACCCAGTACTTC. Its translation: CASSILGETQYF. Full variable domain (remainder filled in from reference TRBV7-9 and TRBJ2-5): DTGVSQNPRHKITKRGQNVTFRCDPISEHNRLYWYRQTLGQGPEFLTYFQNEAQLEKSRLLSDRFSAERPKGSFSTLEIQRTEQGDSAMYLCASSILGETQYFGPGTRLLVL.

The V and J genes are TRBV7-2 and TRBJ2-7, with 8 bases that match TRBD1. The trim removed 5 bases at V and 3 bases at J, leaving 12 bases unmatched. The CDR3 extends over 16 amino acids. The germline V gene has CDR1 SGHTA and CDR2 FQGNSA. CDR3 sequence (DNA): TGTGCCAGCAGCCCCCGGACAGGGCGGTACGGCTACGAGCAGTACTTC. Protein sequence: CASSPRTGRYGYEQYF.

This clonotype showed up many times. The chain has TRBV18 and TRBJ1-1, with 8 positions matching TRBD1. V shed 6 bases, J shed 2 bases, and the junction held 5 bases outside the gene matches. The CDR3 loop spans 14 amino acids. From germline, CDR1 is KGHSH and CDR2 LQKENI. CDR3 nucleotide sequence: TGTGCCAGCTCCGTACAGGGGGAAAACACTGAAGCTTTCTTT. Its translation: CASSVQGENTEAFF.

This clonotype was seen many times. V usage is TRBV7-8 and J usage is TRBJ2-3, with 7 bases fitting TRBD2. Trimming took 5 bases from V and 6 from J; bases not matched to a gene: 17. Germline V lookup: CDR1 SGHVS, CDR2 FQNEAQ. The CDR3 loop spans 17 amino acids. CDR3: CASSANSGANAGDTQYF. As DNA, the CDR3 is TGTGCCAGCAGCGCGAACAGCGGGGCAAACGCGGGGGATACGCAGTATTTT.

This clonotype showed up many times. This chain uses TRBV20-1 with TRBJ1-4, with 10 bases identical to TRBD1. V dropped 5 bases and J dropped 8; count of bases not matched to a gene: 5. Germline V gene data show CDR1 as DFQATT and CDR2 as SNEGSKA (reference sequence). CDR3 size: 13 residues. The CDR3, as DNA: TGCAGTGCTGGGGACAGGGGAAAGGAAAAACTGTTTTTT. Translation: CSAGDRGKEKLFF.

This clonotype was seen many times. The chain is built from TRBV12-3 or TRBV12-4 and TRBJ1-2, with unresolved D. Trimming cost V 1 base and J 5 bases, with 8 bases left between them. The length of the CDR3 is 13 residues. This CDR3 reads CASSLGSVYGYTF. DNA for the CDR3: TGTGCCAGCAGTTTAGGTTCAGTGTATGGCTACACCTTC.

This clonotype was found many times. V gene TRBV12-3 or TRBV12-4 combines with J gene TRBJ1-2, with 8 bases aligning to TRBD1. CDR3 length: 13 amino acids. Trimming at V came to 6 bases and at J to 6 bases, leaving 6 bases not matched to a gene. The CDR3 loop is CASSSDRAHGYTF. CDR3 sequence (DNA): TGTGCCAGCAGCTCGGACAGGGCACATGGCTACACCTTC.

This clonotype was recorded many times. The CDR3 loop is CASSQGVANQETQYF. CDR3 DNA: TGCGCCAGCAGCCAAGGGGTAGCAAACCAAGAGACCCAGTACTTC. This chain uses TRBV4-1 with TRBJ2-5; no firm D call. V lost 1 base, J lost 0 bases, and 9 bases lay in between. The CDR3 extends over 15 amino acids. Per germline, CDR1 MGHRA and CDR2 YSYEKL.

In this sample, this clonotype turned up many times. One end of the junction varies from germline; a read error may be responsible. J is TRBJ2-7 and V is TRBV5-1; tentatively, D is TRBD2 (6 bases). Germline V gene lookup returns CDR1 SGHRS and CDR2 YFSETQ. The CDR3 has 13 amino acids. The CDR3 DNA reads as TGCGCCAGCGGCTTGGAAGGCGCGGGGGAGCAGTACTTC. Protein: CASGLEGAGEQYF. Drawing the rest from reference TRBV5-1 and TRBJ2-7, the complete variable domain is KAGVTQTPRYLIKTRGQQVTLSCSPISGHRSVSWYQQTPGQGLQFLFEYFSETQRNKGNFPGRFSGRQFSNSRSEMNVSTLELGDSALYLCASGLEGAGEQYFGPGTRLTVT.

This chain joins TRBV4-1 and TRBJ2-2; possible D gene TRBD2, 6 bases. Trimming took off 1 base at V and 7 bases at J, with 10 bases between the two ends. Per the germline V gene, CDR1 is MGHRA and CDR2 is YSYEKL. This CDR3 spans 14 amino acids. Here the CDR3 reads CASSQGGDGGELFF. CDR3 DNA sequence: TGCGCCAGCAGCCAAGGGGGGGATGGCGGGGAGCTGTTTTTT.

The chain is built from TRBV4-1 and TRBJ1-4, with D unclear. Per germline, CDR1 MGHRA and CDR2 YSYEKL. Trimming removed 0 bases from V and 2 bases from J, with 10 bases in between. The length of the CDR3 is 16 residues. CDR3 nucleotide sequence: TGCGCCAGCAGCCAAGACCCGGGAGGTACTAATGAAAAACTGTTTTTT. It translates to CASSQDPGGTNEKLFF.

At least ten counts were recorded for this clonotype. The V call is TRBV5-1, the J call TRBJ1-4; the match to TRBD1 covers 7 bases. V dropped 4 bases and J dropped 3; count of bases not matched to a gene: 6. This CDR3 has 15 amino acids. Germline CDR1 is SGHRS and CDR2 is YFSETQ. Here the CDR3 reads CASSGNRGANEKLFF. The CDR3 nucleotides are TGCGCCAGCAGCGGAAACAGGGGAGCTAATGAAAAACTGTTTTTT.

The chain carries TRBV7-8 and TRBJ1-2; weak D call: TRBD1 (6 bases). The germline CDR1 and CDR2 sequences are SGHVS and FQNEAQ. The CDR3 loop spans 15 amino acids. V was pared by 1 base and J by 8 bases, with 17 bases between. The CDR3 here is CASSLGLKQGEGYTF. The CDR3 DNA reads as TGTGCCAGCAGCTTAGGTTTGAAACAGGGTGAGGGCTACACCTTC.

Ten or more counts support this clonotype. This sequence joins TRBV20-1 and TRBJ1-1; D may be TRBD1 (5 bases). The V end lost 6 bases, the J end lost 3 bases, and 14 bases lay between the germline ends. Germline V gene data show CDR1 as DFQATT and CDR2 as SNEGSKA (reference sequence). CDR3 size: 13 residues. The CDR3 reads CSASGTQDTEAFF. In DNA, the CDR3 is TGCAGTGCCAGCGGGACCCAGGACACTGAAGCTTTCTTT.

This clonotype has a count of ten or more. The chain carries TRBV5-1 and TRBJ1-1, with 7 bases identical to TRBD1. The germline CDR1 and CDR2 sequences are SGHRS and YFSETQ. Losses at the gene ends were 4 bases for V and 3 bases for J; bases not matched to a gene: 3. The CDR3 sequence is 13 residues long. Here the CDR3 DNA reads TGCGCCAGCAGCAGGGGGCAAGACACTGAAGCTTTCTTT. Translating gives CASSRGQDTEAFF.

This clonotype was observed at least ten times. The V and J genes are TRBV5-1 and TRBJ2-7; 7 nucleotides align to TRBD2. In germline, CDR1 is SGHRS, CDR2 YFSETQ. V gave up 2 bases and J gave up 3 bases; unmatched junction bases: 5. This CDR3 contains 14 residues. The CDR3: CASSFHRGVYEQYF. The CDR3 DNA reads as TGCGCCAGCAGCTTTCACCGGGGGGTCTACGAGCAGTACTTC. Complete variable domain (other parts from reference TRBV5-1 and TRBJ2-7): KAGVTQTPRYLIKTRGQQVTLSCSPISGHRSVSWYQQTPGQGLQFLFEYFSETQRNKGNFPGRFSGRQFSNSRSEMNVSTLELGDSALYLCASSFHRGVYEQYFGPGTRLTVT.